The T cell receptor (beta chain) under discussion was sequenced for a study of T-cell memory formation after mild COVID-19. This clonotype occurred a few times. Trimming took off 1 base at V and 7 bases at J, with 14 bases between the two ends. The CDR3 is made up of 15 amino acids. Germline CDR1 SGHRS, CDR2 YFSETQ. MiXCR, applied by TCRdb to the 5' RACE reads, yields one record per CDR3 protein. The data show roughly 300,000 distinct CDR3 sequences, roughly an eighth seen once. The source is a man aged 18 to 29 who had mild COVID-19 (a few samples of this study predate the infection). Cell type and time point are not known. Sequenced sample: PBMCs or a T cell subset sorted from them (not recorded which). The chain is built from TRBV5-1 and TRBJ2-2, with D tentatively TRBD1 or TRBD2 (6 bases each). This CDR3 is CASSLSGGSVGELFF. The CDR3 DNA follows: TGCGCCAGCAGCTTGTCCGGGGGCAGTGTCGGGGAGCTGTTTTTT.